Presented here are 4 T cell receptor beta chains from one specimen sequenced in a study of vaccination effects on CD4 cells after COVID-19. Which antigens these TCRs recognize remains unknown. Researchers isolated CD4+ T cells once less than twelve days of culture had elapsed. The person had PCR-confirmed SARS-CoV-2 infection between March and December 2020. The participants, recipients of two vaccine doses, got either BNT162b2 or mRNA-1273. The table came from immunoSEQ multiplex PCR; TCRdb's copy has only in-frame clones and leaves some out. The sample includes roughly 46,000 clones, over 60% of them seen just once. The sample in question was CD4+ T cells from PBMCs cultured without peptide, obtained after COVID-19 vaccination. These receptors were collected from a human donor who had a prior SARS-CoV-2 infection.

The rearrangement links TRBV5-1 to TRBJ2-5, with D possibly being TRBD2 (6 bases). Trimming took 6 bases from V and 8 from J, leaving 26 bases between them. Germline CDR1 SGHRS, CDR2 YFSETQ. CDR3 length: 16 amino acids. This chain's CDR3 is CASTRSGELGGDTQYF. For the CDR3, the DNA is TGCGCCAGCACACGGTCGGGGGAACTCGGAGGAGATACCCAGTACTTC.

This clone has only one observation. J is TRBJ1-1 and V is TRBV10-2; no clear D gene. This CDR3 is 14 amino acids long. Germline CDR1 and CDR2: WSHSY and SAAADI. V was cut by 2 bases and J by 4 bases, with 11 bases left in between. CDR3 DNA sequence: TGCGCCAGCAGTGAGCTGGGGATGGGCACTGAAGCTTTCTTT. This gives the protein CASSELGMGTEAFF.

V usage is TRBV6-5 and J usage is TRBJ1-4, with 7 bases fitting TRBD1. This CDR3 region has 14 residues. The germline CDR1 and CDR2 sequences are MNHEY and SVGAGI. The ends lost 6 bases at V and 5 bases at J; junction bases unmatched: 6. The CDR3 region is CASSLRGTNEKLFF. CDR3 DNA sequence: TGTGCCAGCAGCCTCAGGGGGACGAATGAAAAACTGTTTTTT.

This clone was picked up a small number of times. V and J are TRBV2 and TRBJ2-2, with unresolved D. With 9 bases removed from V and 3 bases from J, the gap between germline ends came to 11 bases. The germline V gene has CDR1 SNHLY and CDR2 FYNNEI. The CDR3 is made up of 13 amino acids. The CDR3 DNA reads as TGTGCCAGTGAGATGGGGTACACCGGGGAGCTGTTTTTT. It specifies CASEMGYTGELFF.